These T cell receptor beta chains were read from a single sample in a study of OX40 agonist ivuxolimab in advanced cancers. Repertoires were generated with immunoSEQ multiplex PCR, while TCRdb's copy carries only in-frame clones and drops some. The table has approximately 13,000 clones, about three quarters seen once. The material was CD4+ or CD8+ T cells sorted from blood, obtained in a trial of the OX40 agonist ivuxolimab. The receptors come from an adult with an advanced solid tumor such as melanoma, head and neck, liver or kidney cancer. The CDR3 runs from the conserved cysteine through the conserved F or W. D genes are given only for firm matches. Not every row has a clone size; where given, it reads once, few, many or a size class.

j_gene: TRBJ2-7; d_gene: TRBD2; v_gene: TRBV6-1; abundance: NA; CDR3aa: CASSEKGEGEQYF; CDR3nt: TGTGCCAGCAGTGAAAAAGGGGAGGGCGAGCAGTACTTC
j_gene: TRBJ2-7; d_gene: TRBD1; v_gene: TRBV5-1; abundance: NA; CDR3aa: CASSSGQGLYEQYF; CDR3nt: TGCGCCAGCAGCTCGGGACAGGGACTCTACGAGCAGTACTTC
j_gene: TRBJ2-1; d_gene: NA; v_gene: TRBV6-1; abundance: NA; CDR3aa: CASSEAWGPYNEQFF; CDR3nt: TGTGCCAGCAGTGAAGCTTGGGGGCCCTACAATGAGCAGTTCTTC
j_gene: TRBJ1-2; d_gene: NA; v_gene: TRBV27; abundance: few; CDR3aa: CASSLSVGGYDYTF; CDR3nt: TGTGCCAGCAGTTTATCGGTGGGGGGTTATGACTACACCTTC
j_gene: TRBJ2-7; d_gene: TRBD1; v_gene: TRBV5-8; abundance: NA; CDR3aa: CASSLERDRSRNEQYF; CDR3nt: TGTGCCAGCAGCTTGGAGAGGGACAGGTCCAGAAACGAGCAGTACTTC
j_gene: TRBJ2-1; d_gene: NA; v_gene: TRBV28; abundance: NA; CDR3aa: CASSWKGSGDNEQFF; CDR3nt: TGTGCCAGCAGTTGGAAAGGGTCCGGCGACAATGAGCAGTTCTTC
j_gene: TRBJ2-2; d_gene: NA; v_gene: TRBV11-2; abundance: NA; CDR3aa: CASSFVANTGELFF; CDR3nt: TGTGCCAGCAGCTTTGTGGCGAACACCGGGGAGCTGTTTTTT
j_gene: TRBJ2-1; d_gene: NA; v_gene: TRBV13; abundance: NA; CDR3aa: CASSPGRASGNEQFF; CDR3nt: TGTGCCAGCAGCCCCGGGCGGGCCTCTGGCAATGAGCAGTTCTTC
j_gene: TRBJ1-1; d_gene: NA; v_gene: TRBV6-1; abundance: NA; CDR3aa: CASEVGPYGTFF; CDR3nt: TGTGCCAGCGAGGTGGGACCATACGGGACTTTCTTT
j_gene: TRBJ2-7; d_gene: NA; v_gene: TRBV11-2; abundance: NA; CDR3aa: CASSLEATYEQYF; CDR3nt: TGTGCCAGCAGCTTAGAGGCTACCTACGAGCAGTACTTC
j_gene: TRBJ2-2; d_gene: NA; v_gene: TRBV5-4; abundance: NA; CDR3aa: CASSFRSNTGELFF; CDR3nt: TGTGCCAGCAGCTTTAGGTCGAACACCGGGGAGCTGTTTTTT
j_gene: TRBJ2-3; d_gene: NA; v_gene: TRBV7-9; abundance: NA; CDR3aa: CASSLWASTDTQYF; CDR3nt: TGTGCCAGCAGCTTGTGGGCATCCACAGATACGCAGTATTTT
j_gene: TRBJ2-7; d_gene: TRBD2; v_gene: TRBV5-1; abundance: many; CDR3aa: CASSLSSGTYEQYF; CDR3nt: TGCGCCAGCAGCTTGTCTAGCGGGACTTACGAGCAGTACTTC
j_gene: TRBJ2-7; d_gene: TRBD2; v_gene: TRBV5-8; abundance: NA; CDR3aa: CASSWRGYSYEQYF; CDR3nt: TGTGCCAGCAGCTGGCGGGGGTACTCCTACGAGCAGTACTTC